The clone carrying this T cell receptor beta chain was observed a single time. This CDR3 has 12 amino acids. Germline values: CDR1 SGHDT, CDR2 YYEEEE. V was clipped by 2 bases and J by 7 bases, with 7 bases between them. Authors' methods: Reference gene primer amplification yielded estimated nucleated cell counts. TCRdb's table, derived via immunoSEQ multiplex PCR, lists solely in-frame clones and lacks some. The V and J calls and clone size were taken over from that table, and D and trimming were inferred from the DNA. The sample lists 52,000 or so clones, roughly 90% occurring once. This sample is drawn from a study of blood T cell repertoires in COVID-19. Study summary: The study drew acute and convalescent COVID-19 samples from the United States, Italy and Spain. Sample material is recorded as cDNA or gDNA derived from T cells, B-cell-depleted T cells, or PBMCs.

This receptor was taken from a man aged 60-69 years with active COVID-19. The chain carries TRBV5-6 and TRBJ1-5; a possible D gene is TRBD1 (5 bases). Sequenced: peripheral blood. The CDR3 coding sequence is TGTGCCAGCAGCTTCGGACAACAGCCCCAGCATTTT. Encoded protein: CASSFGQQPQHF.